One and the same sample provided the 31 T cell receptor beta chains below, sequenced in a study of blood T cell repertoires in COVID-19. Produced via immunoSEQ multiplex PCR; TCRdb's table is partial and in-frame only. This table holds under 250,000 clones, more than 75% found once. The specimen sequenced was peripheral blood. Receptors originate from a woman between 65 and 79 years old with active or convalescent COVID-19.

The chain employs TRBV3-1 (or the pseudogene TRBV3-2) and TRBJ2-1; TRBD1 is a possible D gene (7 bases). V lost 2 bases to trimming and J lost 2 bases, with 16 bases between them. CDR3 size: 17 residues. Germline V gives CDR1 LGHDT, CDR2 YNNKEL (reference sequence). This CDR3 reads CASSQLRTGEAYNEQFF. DNA for the CDR3: TGTGCCAGCAGCCAACTCCGAACAGGGGAGGCCTACAATGAGCAGTTCTTC.

V and J are TRBV4-2 and TRBJ1-6, with D unresolved. This CDR3 has 15 residues. Trimming pared 0 bases from V and 3 bases from J, leaving 6 bases between. CDR1 is LGHNA, CDR2 YNFKEQ, per germline. The CDR3, as DNA: TGTGCCAGCAGCCAAGACCGGGACTATAATTCACCCCTCCACTTT. Translating gives CASSQDRDYNSPLHF.

The chain uses TRBV5-8 and TRBJ1-2, with 9 bases aligning to TRBD1. The CDR3 is 13 residues long. The germline CDR1 and CDR2 sequences are SGHTS and YDEGEE. V was pared by 4 bases and J by 7 bases, with 5 bases of the junction left unmatched. The CDR3 is CASSPRDRVGYTF. In nucleotides, the CDR3 is TGTGCCAGCAGCCCCCGGGACAGGGTTGGCTACACCTTC.

This sequence joins TRBV7-2 and TRBJ1-2, with 7 nucleotides matching TRBD1. Germline lookup yields CDR1 SGHTA and CDR2 FQGNSA. Trimming at V came to 8 bases and at J to 6 bases, leaving 9 bases not matched to a gene. This CDR3 contains 13 residues. The CDR3 DNA sequence: TGTGCCAGCCTCAGGGGGTTGGATAATGGCTACACCTTC. It specifies CASLRGLDNGYTF. Combining the CDR3 with reference TRBV7-2 and TRBJ1-2 gives the whole variable domain GAGVSQSPSNKVTEKGKDVELRCDPISGHTALYWYRQSLGQGLEFLIYFQGNSAPDKSGLPSDRFSAERTGGSVSTLTIQRTQQEDSAVYLCASLRGLDNGYTFGSGTRLTVV.

This chain uses TRBV6-1 with TRBJ1-5; D is unresolved. The germline V gene encodes CDR1 MNHNS and CDR2 SASEGT. The CDR3 sequence is 15 residues long. The V end lost 3 bases, the J end lost 0 bases, and 9 bases lay between the germline ends. CDR3 bases: TGTGCCAGCAGTGATCACTCGTATAGCAATCAGCCCCAGCATTTT. Translation: CASSDHSYSNQPQHF.

The V and J genes are TRBV27 and TRBJ2-2; 11 bases match TRBD1. The CDR3 runs 16 residues. The V and J ends lost 3 bases and 5 bases, in that order; junction bases with no gene match: 5. In germline, CDR1 is MNHEY, CDR2 SMNVEV (reference sequence). The CDR3 is CASSFWTGGVTGELFF. DNA for the CDR3: TGTGCCAGCAGTTTCTGGACAGGGGGCGTTACCGGGGAGCTGTTTTTT.

This clone was counted a few times. V usage is TRBV7-2 and J usage is TRBJ1-2; TRBD1 agrees at 7 bases. Germline V CDR1 and CDR2: SGHTA, FQGNSA. The CDR3 runs to 15 residues. V trimming: 1 base; J trimming: 4 bases; junction bases outside the gene matches: 6. CDR3 nucleotides: TGTGCCAGCAGCTTAGGGGGTGGACAGGTCTATGGCTACACCTTC. Amino acids: CASSLGGGQVYGYTF.

This clone occurred a few times. The chain has TRBV11-2 and TRBJ2-2; D perhaps matches TRBD2 (6 bases). Germline V gene sequence: CDR1 SGHAT, CDR2 FQNNGV. This CDR3 comprises 16 residues. Trimming took off 3 bases at V and 1 base at J, with 12 bases between the two ends. CDR3 sequence reads: CASSLVAGMNTGELFF. The CDR3 nucleotides read TGTGCCAGCAGCTTGGTCGCGGGGATGAACACCGGGGAGCTGTTTTTT.

The chain couples TRBV7-9 to TRBJ1-5; the D gene is possibly TRBD1 (5 bases). Germline CDR1 SEHNR, CDR2 FQNEAQ (reference sequence). CDR3 length equals 16 residues. V gave up 1 base and J gave up 5 bases, with 15 bases separating them. CDR3 amino acids: CASSLGWGDRDQPQHF. The CDR3 region has the DNA TGTGCCAGCAGCTTAGGATGGGGGGATAGGGATCAGCCCCAGCATTTT.

This rearrangement joins TRBV11-2 to TRBJ1-5; D call uncertain. V was shortened by 4 bases and J by 4 bases, with 5 bases between the two germline ends. The CDR3 is 12 residues long. CDR1 SGHAT and CDR2 FQNNGV come from the germline V gene. In nucleotides, the CDR3 is TGTGCCAGCAGCTCGGGGAATCAGCCCCAGCATTTT. Its protein is CASSSGNQPQHF.

This clone came up a few times. The rearrangement uses TRBV19 and TRBJ1-5, with 8 positions matching TRBD1. V dropped 6 bases and J dropped 2; count of bases not matched to a gene: 6. Germline V lookup: CDR1 LNHDA, CDR2 SQIVND (reference sequence). The CDR3 sequence is 15 residues long. The CDR3: CASSDRGNGNQPQHF. The CDR3 nucleotides are TGTGCCAGTAGCGACAGGGGAAACGGCAATCAGCCCCAGCATTTT.

In its sample, this clone was seen once. Distinct nucleotide sequences in the sample also encode this CDR3. The chain couples TRBV7-6 to TRBJ1-5, with D unclear. This CDR3 spans 14 amino acids. Trimming pared 0 bases from V and 4 bases from J, leaving 7 bases between. CDR1 is SGHVS, CDR2 FNYEAQ, per germline. DNA for the CDR3: TGTGCCAGCAGCTTAGCAGGCGGGAATCAGCCCCAGCATTTT. Amino acids: CASSLAGGNQPQHF. Full variable domain (missing parts from reference TRBV7-6 and TRBJ1-5): GAGVSQSPRYKVTKRGQDVALRCDPISGHVSLYWYRQALGQGPEFLTYFNYEAQQDKSGLPNDRFSAERPEGSISTLTIQRTEQRDSAMYRCASSLAGGNQPQHFGDGTRLSIL.

The table lists this clone with a few counts. This chain links TRBV27 with TRBJ1-5, with D unresolved. This CDR3 region has 13 residues. Trimming pared 2 bases from V and 6 bases from J, leaving 8 bases between. Germline CDR1 MNHEY, CDR2 SMNVEV (reference sequence). CDR3 DNA: TGTGCCAGCAGTTTAGAGGTGTCTCAGCCCCAGCATTTT. The encoded protein is CASSLEVSQPQHF.

The table lists this clone with a count of one. The chain links TRBV7-9 to TRBJ2-7; TRBD1 aligns across 8 bases. CDR1 and CDR2 from the germline V gene are SEHNR and FQNEAQ (reference sequence). This CDR3 has 17 amino acids. V dropped 1 base and J dropped 1; count of bases not matched to a gene: 9. The CDR3 sequence: CASSLVGRGPRSYEQYF. Written as DNA, the CDR3 is TGTGCCAGCAGCTTAGTAGGCAGGGGGCCTAGATCCTACGAGCAGTACTTC.

DNA of the CDR3: TGTGCCAGCAGTGGTGGCGTCCATACGGGAGCTTTCTTT. Its translation is CASSGGVHTGAFF. The genes are TRBV6-4 and TRBJ1-1; no clear D gene. Germline loops: CDR1 MRHNA, CDR2 SNTAGT. The CDR3 is 13 residues long. V lost 4 bases and J lost 10, with 16 bases in between.

The chain employs TRBV11-3 and TRBJ2-3; 12 bases match TRBD2. Trimming at V came to 4 bases and at J to 3 bases, leaving 2 bases not matched to a gene. The germline gives CDR1 SGHNT, CDR2 YENEEA. The CDR3 length is 15 residues. DNA of the CDR3: TGTGCCAGCAGCTCGCTAGCGGGGGGGACAGATACGCAGTATTTT. It is translated as CASSSLAGGTDTQYF.

The chain couples TRBV6-2 or TRBV6-3 to TRBJ2-7; no clear D. Trimming took off 2 bases at V and 5 bases at J, with 13 bases between the two ends. Germline V gene sequence: CDR1 MNHEY, CDR2 SVGEGT. This CDR3 contains 14 residues. The chain's CDR3 is CASSYQAGPHEQYF. In nucleotides, the CDR3 is TGTGCCAGCAGTTACCAGGCAGGCCCCCACGAGCAGTACTTC.

The J gene is TRBJ1-2, the V gene TRBV6-6; 10 bases map to TRBD1. V dropped 5 bases and J dropped 4; count of bases not matched to a gene: 4. The CDR3 spans 14 residues. The germline V gene encodes CDR1 MNHNY and CDR2 SVGAGI (reference sequence). For the CDR3, the DNA is TGTGCCAGCAGTCCGGGACAGGGGTTCTATGGCTACACCTTC. Its translation is CASSPGQGFYGYTF.

The chain has TRBV6-5 and TRBJ1-5; TRBD1 is a possible D gene (6 bases). CDR3 length equals 15 residues. In germline, CDR1 is MNHEY, CDR2 SVGAGI. Trimming left V 3 bases short and J 7 bases short, with 16 bases between. CDR3 residues: CASSYLAGAGQPQHF. For the CDR3, the DNA is TGTGCCAGCAGTTATCTGGCGGGGGCAGGGCAGCCCCAGCATTTT.

The rearrangement joins TRBV6-4 to TRBJ2-5; TRBD2 might be the D (7 bases). Deletions cut 5 bases from V and 5 bases from J, with 12 bases between. CDR1 is MRHNA and CDR2 is SNTAGT in the germline V gene. This CDR3 has 13 residues. The CDR3 protein is CASSLEGGETQYF. DNA of the CDR3: TGTGCCAGCAGTCTCGAGGGGGGGGAGACCCAGTACTTC.

The genes are TRBV5-6 and TRBJ2-2; the D is unclear. V was shortened by 3 bases and J by 8 bases, with 8 bases between the two germline ends. This CDR3 is built from 12 residues. Germline V gene data show CDR1 as SGHDT and CDR2 as YYEEEE. CDR3 DNA sequence: TGTGCCAGCAGCTATGGAGATGGGGAGCTGTTTTTT. Its translation: CASSYGDGELFF.

The chain couples TRBV18 to TRBJ2-1; TRBD2 matches at 8 bases. The CDR3 contains 15 residues. Trimming removed 2 bases from V and 9 bases from J; junction bases left unmatched: 9. The germline gives CDR1 KGHSH, CDR2 LQKENI. This CDR3 reads CASSPSPGTSFEQFF. CDR3 nucleotides: TGTGCCAGCTCACCAAGTCCCGGGACTAGTTTTGAGCAGTTCTTC.

The V and J genes are TRBV6-6 and TRBJ1-1; D is possibly TRBD1 (5 bases). The CDR3 contains 17 residues. Germline values: CDR1 MNHNY, CDR2 SVGAGI (reference sequence). Trimming removed 5 bases from V and 2 bases from J, with 21 bases in between. CDR3 sequence reads: CASSPTLRATTNTEAFF. The CDR3 coding sequence is TGTGCCAGCAGTCCCACCCTCAGGGCAACGACCAACACTGAAGCTTTCTTT.

The CDR3 DNA reads as TGTGCCAGCTCACCGCAACTCCAAGAGACCCAGTACTTC. It translates to CASSPQLQETQYF. The V and J genes are TRBV18 and TRBJ2-5; D unclear. This CDR3 is 13 amino acids long. Trimming shortened V by 3 bases and J by 1 base, and 6 bases separated the two germline ends. Germline assignment: CDR1 KGHSH and CDR2 LQKENI.

The CDR3 is CASSAGIGTGTTDTQYF. The DNA of the CDR3 is TGTGCCAGCAGCGCCGGGATCGGGACAGGGACGACAGATACGCAGTATTTT. V gene TRBV9 combines with J gene TRBJ2-3, with 9 bases fitting TRBD1. The CDR3 runs 17 residues. The V segment lost 3 bases and the J segment 3 bases; nucleotides outside the gene matches: 11. In germline, CDR1 is SGDLS, CDR2 YYNGEE.

This chain joins TRBV2 and TRBJ1-1; D may be TRBD1 (5 bases). Germline lookup yields CDR1 SNHLY and CDR2 FYNNEI. The length of the CDR3 is 14 residues. Deletions cut 8 bases from V and 0 bases from J, with 13 bases between. The CDR3 nucleotides are TGTGCCAGCCTTTTGGGGCGGATGAACACTGAAGCTTTCTTT. Its protein product is CASLLGRMNTEAFF.

Comments on this clone: Because the CDR3's place on the DNA is in doubt, the DNA is left out and the CDR3 is given as listed by TCRdb. The chain recombines TRBV6-5 with TRBJ2-2; no DNA check was done on the table's D call, TRBD2. Germline V lookup: CDR1 MNHEY, CDR2 SVGAGI. Counting both end residues, the CDR3 totals 15 amino acids. The chain's CDR3 is CASSRTSGGPGSCFF.

V and J are TRBV7-9 and TRBJ2-7, with D possibly being TRBD1 (6 bases). This CDR3 has 14 residues. Germline CDR1 SEHNR, CDR2 FQNEAQ (reference sequence). The germline V and J ends were trimmed by 3 bases and 7 bases, with 16 bases remaining between them. As DNA, the CDR3 is TGTGCCAGCAGCTTGGGGACATCCTTCTGGGAGCAGTACTTC. It yields the protein CASSLGTSFWEQYF.

The chain carries TRBV28 and TRBJ1-2; 7 bases match TRBD1. Germline V gives CDR1 MDHEN, CDR2 SYDVKM. The CDR3 covers 16 residues. V was clipped by 5 bases and J by 5 bases; unmatched bases: 14. CDR3 sequence (DNA): TGTGCCAGCAGTACCCCCGCGACAGGGAATCTTTATGGCTACACCTTC. It translates to CASSTPATGNLYGYTF.

The chain is built from TRBV9 and TRBJ1-5; no definite D call. The CDR3 length is 15 residues. V lost 0 bases and J 0 bases, leaving 7 bases between the germline ends. CDR1 is SGDLS, CDR2 YYNGEE, per germline. CDR3 nucleotides: TGTGCCAGCAGCGTAGGTCCCAGTAGCAATCAGCCCCAGCATTTT. Translated: CASSVGPSSNQPQHF.

The J gene is TRBJ1-3, the V gene TRBV19; no reliable D call. The ends were cut back, 5 bases at V and 4 bases at J, with 12 bases in the middle. Germline V gene sequence: CDR1 LNHDA, CDR2 SQIVND (reference sequence). The CDR3 is 14 residues long. The CDR3 DNA follows: TGTGCCAGTAGTGTGACTGCGGCCGGAAACACCATATATTTT. This encodes CASSVTAAGNTIYF. The complete variable domain, with remaining parts taken from reference TRBV19 and TRBJ1-3, reads DGGITQSPKYLFRKEGQNVTLSCEQNLNHDAMYWYRQDPGQGLRLIYYSQIVNDFQKGDIAEGYSVSREKKESFPLTVTSAQKNPTAFYLCASSVTAAGNTIYFGEGSWLTVV.